This T cell receptor (beta chain) emerged from a study of T cell changes during pregnancy in multiple sclerosis. TCRdb's copy holds only in-frame clones and misses some; the assay was immunoSEQ multiplex PCR. The sample lists approximately 40,000 clones; 80% to 90% were seen once. CDR1 SEHNR and CDR2 FQNEAQ come from the germline V gene (reference sequence). V lost 2 bases, J lost 2 bases, and 16 bases lay in between. The CDR3 extends over 16 amino acids. The receptor was isolated from a female donor with multiple sclerosis, enrolled in a pregnancy study. Sequencing used CD4+ T cells from peripheral blood mononuclear cells, obtained in the first trimester of pregnancy. V and J are TRBV7-9 and TRBJ2-7; tentatively, D is TRBD2 (5 bases). Here the CDR3 DNA reads TGTGCCAGCAGCTTAAAAGCGGACGGAAATACCTACGAGCAGTACTTC. Its protein product is CASSLKADGNTYEQYF.